These 17 T cell receptor beta chains were all obtained from the same sample, sequenced in a study of CXCR3-negative and CXCR3-positive naive CD8 T cells. Study-level points and caveats: Researchers report that CXCR3-positive naive cells carry more hydrophobic TRB CDR3s than CXCR3-negative naive cells.

UMI-tagged TRB cDNA libraries were built via 5' RACE. TCRdb reprocessed the 5' RACE reads, keeping one entry per CDR3 protein, no DNA. The sample table includes approximately 59,000 distinct CDR3 sequences. The antigens these receptors bind are not known. Material: naive CXCR3+ CD8+ T cells from blood. Subset meaning: CD45RO-CCR7+CD27+CD95- naive CD8+ T cells expressing CXCR3 (TNR3+). The receptors shown here come from a human donor in good health. Some clones in this sample may be carry-over from other donors' samples.

The J gene is TRBJ2-1, the V gene TRBV4-3; TCRdb names TRBD1, which stays unverified in the absence of DNA. In germline, CDR1 is LGHNA, CDR2 YSLEER. The CDR3 loop spans 17 amino acids. The CDR3 sequence is CASSQDREQGRYNEQFF.

This chain connects TRBV28 to TRBJ2-2; the D call from TCRdb, TRBD1, cannot be confirmed without DNA. The CDR3 spans 13 residues. Per the germline V gene, CDR1 is MDHEN and CDR2 is SYDVKM. The CDR3 here is CAAGTVNTGELFF.

This chain links TRBV7-3 with TRBJ2-1; TCRdb returns TRBD2, unconfirmable since there is no DNA. Germline V gene lookup returns CDR1 SGHTA and CDR2 FQGTGA. The CDR3 spans 15 residues. The CDR3 region is CASSSLAGGPDEQFF.

J is TRBJ2-1 and V is TRBV9; no DNA is available, so the TRBD1 call from TCRdb remains unchecked. The CDR3 covers 16 residues. Germline loops: CDR1 SGDLS, CDR2 YYNGEE. The CDR3 loop is CASSVAHRGPYNEQFF.

This chain links TRBV18 with TRBJ2-7; no DNA is available, so the TRBD1 call from TCRdb remains unchecked. The germline gives CDR1 KGHSH, CDR2 LQKENI. CDR3 size: 16 residues. The CDR3 is CASSPAGQGFLFEQYF.

V gene TRBV12-3 or TRBV12-4 combines with J gene TRBJ2-1; TCRdb lists TRBD2, though no DNA is available to test this call. This CDR3 has 16 amino acids. CDR3 sequence: CASSEAGGLSYNEQFF.

The chain employs TRBV7-9 and TRBJ2-1. The CDR3 extends over 11 amino acids. Germline CDR1 is SEHNR and CDR2 is FQNEAQ (reference sequence). CDR3: CASSPQFDNNF.

The chain combines TRBV29-1 with TRBJ1-2; TCRdb lists TRBD1, though no DNA is available to test this call. Germline assignment: CDR1 SQVTM and CDR2 ANQGSEA. This CDR3 contains 12 residues. The CDR3 loop reads CSAEGGVLGYTF.

V and J are TRBV29-1 and TRBJ2-7. The germline gives CDR1 SQVTM, CDR2 ANQGSEA. The CDR3 is 12 amino acids. The CDR3 here is CSVDGGNDEQYF.

The chain carries TRBV21-1 and TRBJ2-7; TCRdb proposes TRBD1, but this gene call is untestable without DNA. TRBV21-1 is assigned pseudogene status. The CDR3 is 16 residues long. CDR3 amino acids: CASSKVTGQHSYEQYF.

The chain has TRBV20-1 and TRBJ1-3. Germline CDR1 reads DFQATT; CDR2 reads SNEGSKA (reference sequence). The CDR3 is 15 amino acids. The CDR3 loop is CSARDEDSSGNTIYF.

This CDR3 is CASGPPRNQGRREGDTEAFF. J is TRBJ1-1 and V is TRBV12-5. CDR3 size: 20 residues. The V gene's germline CDR1 is LGHNT and CDR2 FRNRAP. Supplemented by reference TRBV12-5 and TRBJ1-1, the full variable domain reads DARVTQTPRHKVTEMGQEVTMRCQPILGHNTVFWYRQTMMQGLELLAYFRNRAPLDDSGMPKDRFSAEMPDATLATLKIQPSEPRDSAVYFCASGPPRNQGRREGDTEAFFGQGTRLTVV.

The chain couples TRBV7-9 to TRBJ2-2; TCRdb proposes TRBD1, but this gene call is untestable without DNA. Looked up from germline, CDR1 is SEHNR and CDR2 is FQNEAQ (reference sequence). The CDR3 is 16 amino acids. CDR3 amino acids: CASSLTAGGYAGELFF.

This sequence joins TRBV4-2 and TRBJ1-1. Looked up from germline, CDR1 is LGHNA and CDR2 is YNFKEQ. This CDR3 is built from 16 residues. Here the CDR3 reads CASSQVGSWGNTEAFF.

This chain links TRBV14 with TRBJ2-1. Germline CDR1 SGHDN, CDR2 FVKESK. The CDR3 length is 15 residues. CDR3 residues: CASSQDLTYYNEQFF.

The chain combines TRBV30 with TRBJ2-7. Germline-derived CDR1 and CDR2 are GTSNPN and SVGIG (reference sequence). The CDR3 covers 13 residues. The CDR3 sequence is CAWSPAPAYEQYF. Together with reference TRBV30 and TRBJ2-7, the CDR3 gives the full variable domain: SQTIHQWPATLVQPVGSPLSLECTVEGTSNPNLYWYRQAAGRGLQLLFYSVGIGQISSEVPQNLSASRPQDRQFILSSKKLLLSDSGFYLCAWSPAPAYEQYFGPGTRLTVT.

The chain uses TRBV28 and TRBJ1-5. Germline CDR1 is MDHEN and CDR2 is SYDVKM. This CDR3 contains 15 residues. The CDR3 here is CASSFFGDSNQPQHF.